The present T cell receptor (beta chain) was sequenced within a study of cytomegalovirus exposure and HLA in healthy donors. Findings of the study overall: Rare TCR sequences predominated, though certain public TCRs were found in many donors. The authors confirmed in vitro that three CMV-associated chains were specific for CMV antigens.

Using immunoSEQ multiplex PCR, the repertoire was profiled, and TCRdb retains in-frame clones only, with some absent. Of 150,000 to 200,000 clones listed, 80% to 90% are singletons. The CDR3 spans 15 residues. Germline V gives CDR1 SGHDT, CDR2 YYEEEE. Trimming took off 2 bases at V and 11 bases at J, with 22 bases between the two ends. In regard to this clone: Its antigen is not known.

The rearrangement links TRBV5-6 to TRBJ1-2; possibly TRBD1 for D (6 bases). Sequencing was performed on PBMCs. The sequence derives from a woman under 40 in good health and CMV-seronegative. In nucleotides, the CDR3 is TGTGCCAGCAGCTTCGTACCACCCCGGGGGGGCCTTTACACCTTC. Its protein product is CASSFVPPRGGLYTF.